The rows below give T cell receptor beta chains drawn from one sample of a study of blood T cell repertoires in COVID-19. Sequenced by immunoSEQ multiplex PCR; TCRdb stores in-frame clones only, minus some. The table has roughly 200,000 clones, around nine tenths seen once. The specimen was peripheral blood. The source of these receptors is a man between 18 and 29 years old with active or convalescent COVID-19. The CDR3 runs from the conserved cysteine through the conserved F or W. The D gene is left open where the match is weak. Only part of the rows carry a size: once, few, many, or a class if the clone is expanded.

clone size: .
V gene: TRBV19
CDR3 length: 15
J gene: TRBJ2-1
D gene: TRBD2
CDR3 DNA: TGTGCCAGTATTCCAGCGGGAGTCCCTAATAATGAGCAGTTCTTC
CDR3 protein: CASIPAGVPNNEQFF

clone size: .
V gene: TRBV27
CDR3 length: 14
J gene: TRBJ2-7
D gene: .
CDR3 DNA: TGTGCCAGCAGTTTCGTCGGGGTCGGATACGAGCAGTACTTC
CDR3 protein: CASSFVGVGYEQYF

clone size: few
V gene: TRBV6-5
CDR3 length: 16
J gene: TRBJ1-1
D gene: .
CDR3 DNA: TGTGCCAGCAGTTACTACAGACCCTTAAGGGGCACTGAAGCTTTCTTT
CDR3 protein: CASSYYRPLRGTEAFF

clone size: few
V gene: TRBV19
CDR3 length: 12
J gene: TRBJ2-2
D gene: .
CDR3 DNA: TGTGCCAGTACCGCGGGGCCCGGGGAGCTGTTTTTT
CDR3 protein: CASTAGPGELFF

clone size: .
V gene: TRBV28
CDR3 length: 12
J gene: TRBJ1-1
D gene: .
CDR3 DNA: TGTGCCAGCAGTTTCCCGACAGGAGGAGCTTTCTTT
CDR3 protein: CASSFPTGGAFF

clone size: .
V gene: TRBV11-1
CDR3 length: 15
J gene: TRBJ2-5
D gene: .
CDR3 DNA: TGTGCCAGCAGCTTGTTCACAGCGGTTCAAGAGACCCAGTACTTC
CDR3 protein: CASSLFTAVQETQYF

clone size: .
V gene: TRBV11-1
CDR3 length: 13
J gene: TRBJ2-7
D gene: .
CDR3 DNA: TGTGCCAGCAGCCCGAGGCGCTCCTACGAGCAGTACTTC
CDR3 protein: CASSPRRSYEQYF

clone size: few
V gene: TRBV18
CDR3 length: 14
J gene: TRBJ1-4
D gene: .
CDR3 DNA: TGTGCCAGCTCACCAGCAGGGGCCTACGAAAAACTGTTTTTT
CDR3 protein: CASSPAGAYEKLFF

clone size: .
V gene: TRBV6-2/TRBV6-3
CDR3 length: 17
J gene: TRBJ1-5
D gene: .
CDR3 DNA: TGTGCCAGCAGTTACCCGGGGCAGGGGTTTAGCAATCAGCCCCAGCATTTT
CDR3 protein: CASSYPGQGFSNQPQHF

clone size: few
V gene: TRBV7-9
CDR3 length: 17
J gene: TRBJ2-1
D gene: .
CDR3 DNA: TGTGCCAGCAGCTCCCTGGCCGCAGCAACGAGGTTGGATGAGCAGTTCTTC
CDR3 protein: CASSSLAAATRLDEQFF

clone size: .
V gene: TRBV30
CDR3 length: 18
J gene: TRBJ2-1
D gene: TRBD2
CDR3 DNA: TGTGCCTGGGAGCAGAAGCGGGAGTGGTCCCGTACTTACAATGAGCAGTTCTTC
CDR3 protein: CAWEQKREWSRTYNEQFF

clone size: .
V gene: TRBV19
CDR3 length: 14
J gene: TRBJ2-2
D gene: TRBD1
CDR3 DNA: TGTGCCAGCCGCGGGACAGGGAACACCGGGGAGCTGTTTTTT
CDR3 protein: CASRGTGNTGELFF

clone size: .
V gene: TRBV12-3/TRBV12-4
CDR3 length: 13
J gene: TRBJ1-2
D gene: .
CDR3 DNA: TGTGCCAGCAGCCTAACAGGGTCGTCTGGCTACACCTTC
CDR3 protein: CASSLTGSSGYTF

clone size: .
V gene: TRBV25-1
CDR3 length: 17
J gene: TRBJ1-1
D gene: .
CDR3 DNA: TGTGCCAGCGCACCTCGGACAGATTCGACCACGAACACTGAAGCTTTCTTT
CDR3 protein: CASAPRTDSTTNTEAFF

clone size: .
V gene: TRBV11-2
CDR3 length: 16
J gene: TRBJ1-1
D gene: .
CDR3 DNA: TGTGCCAGCAGCCCTTCCCGAGGTCTTCCAAACACTGAAGCTTTCTTT
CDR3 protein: CASSPSRGLPNTEAFF

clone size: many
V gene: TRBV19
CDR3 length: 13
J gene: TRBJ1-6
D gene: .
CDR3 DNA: TGTGCCAGTAGTGGAGAGGGAGAATCACCCCTCCACTTT
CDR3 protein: CASSGEGESPLHF

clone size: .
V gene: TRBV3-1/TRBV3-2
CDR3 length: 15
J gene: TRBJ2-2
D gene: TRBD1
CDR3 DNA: TGTGCCAGCAGCCAAGAAGGGACAGCCACCGGGGAGCTGTTTTTT
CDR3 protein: CASSQEGTATGELFF

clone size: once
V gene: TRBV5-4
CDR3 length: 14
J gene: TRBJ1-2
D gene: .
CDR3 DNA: TGTGCCAGCAGCTTGAAGGACATCGAACGTGGCTACACCTTC
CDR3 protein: CASSLKDIERGYTF

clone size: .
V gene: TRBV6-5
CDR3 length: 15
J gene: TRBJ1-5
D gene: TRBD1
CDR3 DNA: TGTGCCAGCAGGCCCCAGGGGGCTCTAAATCAGCCCCAGCATTTT
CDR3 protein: CASRPQGALNQPQHF

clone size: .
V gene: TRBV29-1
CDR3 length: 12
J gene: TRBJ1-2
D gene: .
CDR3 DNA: TGCAGCGTGGGAGCTAGACGGGCTGGCTACACCTTC
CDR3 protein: CSVGARRAGYTF

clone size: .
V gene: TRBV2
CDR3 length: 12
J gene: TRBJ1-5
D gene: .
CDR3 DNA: TGTGCCAGCAGTGGAGAGGTTCAGCCCCAGCATTTT
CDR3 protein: CASSGEVQPQHF

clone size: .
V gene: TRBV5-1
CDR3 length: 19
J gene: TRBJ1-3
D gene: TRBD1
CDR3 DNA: TGCGCCAGCAGCTGGGGGACAGGATCACGGGGAAACTCTGGAAACACCATATATTTT
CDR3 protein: CASSWGTGSRGNSGNTIYF

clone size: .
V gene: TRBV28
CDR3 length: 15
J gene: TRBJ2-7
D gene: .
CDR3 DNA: TGTGCCAGCAAGGTTGTAACTAGCACTTCGGGCGAGCAGTACTTC
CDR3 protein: CASKVVTSTSGEQYF

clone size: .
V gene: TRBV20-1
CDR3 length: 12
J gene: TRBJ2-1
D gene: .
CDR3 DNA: TGCAGTGCTAGTTTGCCTAGCGATGAGCAGTTCTTC
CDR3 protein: CSASLPSDEQFF

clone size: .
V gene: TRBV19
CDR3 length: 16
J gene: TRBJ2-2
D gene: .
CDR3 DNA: TGTGCCAGTAGTATAGGTCGCTCTATGAACGCCGGGGAGCTGTTTTTT
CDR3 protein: CASSIGRSMNAGELFF

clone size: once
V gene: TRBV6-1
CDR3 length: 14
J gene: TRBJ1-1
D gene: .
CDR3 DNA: TGTGCCAGCAGTCCGCAGGGGACGAACACTGAAGCTTTCTTT
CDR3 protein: CASSPQGTNTEAFF

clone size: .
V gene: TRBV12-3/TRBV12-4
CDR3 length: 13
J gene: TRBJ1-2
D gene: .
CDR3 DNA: TGTGCCAGCAGTTTGGGGATCCGGGAAGGCTACACCTTC
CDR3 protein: CASSLGIREGYTF

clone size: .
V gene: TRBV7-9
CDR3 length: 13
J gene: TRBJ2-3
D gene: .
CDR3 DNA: TGTGCCAGCAGCTCTTCCTTGTTAGATACGCAGTATTTT
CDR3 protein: CASSSSLLDTQYF

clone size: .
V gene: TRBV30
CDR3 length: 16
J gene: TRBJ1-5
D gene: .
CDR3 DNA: TGTGCCTGGAGTCTGAGACTCGGCTTTAGCAATCAGCCCCAGCATTTT
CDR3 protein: CAWSLRLGFSNQPQHF

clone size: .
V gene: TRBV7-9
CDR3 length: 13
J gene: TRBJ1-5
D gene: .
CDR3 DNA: TGTGCCAGCAGCTTACACTCGGATCAGCCCCAGCATTTT
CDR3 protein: CASSLHSDQPQHF

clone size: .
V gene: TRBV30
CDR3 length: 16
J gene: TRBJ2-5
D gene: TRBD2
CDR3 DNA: TGTGCCTGGAGTGTACTAGCGGGAGGCGGCGGGGAGACCCAGTACTTC
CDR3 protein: CAWSVLAGGGGETQYF

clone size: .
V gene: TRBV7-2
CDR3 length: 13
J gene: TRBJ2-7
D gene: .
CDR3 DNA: TGTGCCAGCAGATCCGGGACTGTATACGAGCAGTACTTC
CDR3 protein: CASRSGTVYEQYF

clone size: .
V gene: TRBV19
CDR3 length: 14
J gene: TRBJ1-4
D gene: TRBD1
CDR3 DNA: TGTGCCAGTAACCTCGGGACAGCAAATGAAAAACTGTTTTTT
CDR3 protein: CASNLGTANEKLFF

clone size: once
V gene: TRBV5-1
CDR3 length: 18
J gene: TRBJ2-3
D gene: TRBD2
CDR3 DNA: TGCGCCAGCACCCCGCTATTAGCGGGAGTGGGTGGGACAGATACGCAGTATTTT
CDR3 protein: CASTPLLAGVGGTDTQYF

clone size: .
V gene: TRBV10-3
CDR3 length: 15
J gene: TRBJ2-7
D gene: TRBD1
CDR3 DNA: TGTGCCATCAGTGACCCGGGACAGGGGCTTACCGAGCAGTACTTC
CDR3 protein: CAISDPGQGLTEQYF

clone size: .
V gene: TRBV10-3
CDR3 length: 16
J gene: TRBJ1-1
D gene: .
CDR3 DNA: TGTGCCATCAGTGAGTCCTACCTTGGGGGGGGAGTGGAAGCTTTCTTT
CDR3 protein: CAISESYLGGGVEAFF

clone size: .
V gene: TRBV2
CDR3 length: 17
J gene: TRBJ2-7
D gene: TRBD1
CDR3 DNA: TGTGCCAGCAGACGGGACAGGGGGTATAACAGCTCCTACGAGCAGTACTTC
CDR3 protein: CASRRDRGYNSSYEQYF